This T cell receptor (beta chain) originates from a study of T cell responses to AZD1222 COVID-19 vaccine. Findings of the study overall: Reports say nearly half of spike-specific TCRs go after unmutated variant regions.

Concerning this clone itself: Its matching antigen is unknown.

This CDR3 is 16 amino acids long. The J segment lost 0 bases and the V segment lost 2 bases, leaving 5 bases of the junction unmatched. Per the germline V gene, CDR1 is SGHRS and CDR2 is YFSETQ. The repertoire was sequenced with immunoSEQ multiplex PCR; TCRdb's copy has only in-frame clones and lacks some. Altogether about 150,000 clones are present, 90% being singletons, with the ten largest covering around 6.3%. The material sequenced was peripheral blood, taken 28 days after the second AZD1222 dose. The V and J genes are TRBV5-1 and TRBJ1-3, with TRBD1 matching over 7 bases. This clonotype was obtained from an adult who received the AZD1222 COVID-19 vaccine. The CDR3 here is CASSFTGADSGNTIYF. The CDR3 bases are TGCGCCAGCAGCTTTACAGGGGCCGACTCTGGAAACACCATATATTTT.